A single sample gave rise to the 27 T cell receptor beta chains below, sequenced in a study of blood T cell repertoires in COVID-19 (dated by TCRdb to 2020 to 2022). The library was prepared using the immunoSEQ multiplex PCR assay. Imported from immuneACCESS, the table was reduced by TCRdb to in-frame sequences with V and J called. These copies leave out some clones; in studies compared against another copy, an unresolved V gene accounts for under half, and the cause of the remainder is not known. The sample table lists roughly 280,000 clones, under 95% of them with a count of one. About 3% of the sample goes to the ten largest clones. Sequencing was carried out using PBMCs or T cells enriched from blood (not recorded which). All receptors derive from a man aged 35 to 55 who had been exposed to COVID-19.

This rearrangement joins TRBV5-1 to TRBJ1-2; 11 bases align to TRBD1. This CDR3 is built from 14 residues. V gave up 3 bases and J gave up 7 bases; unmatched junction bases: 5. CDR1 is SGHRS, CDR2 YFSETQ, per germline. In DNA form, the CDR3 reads TGCGCCAGCAGCTCCTCGGGACAGGGGGGTGGCTACACCTTC. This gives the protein CASSSSGQGGGYTF.

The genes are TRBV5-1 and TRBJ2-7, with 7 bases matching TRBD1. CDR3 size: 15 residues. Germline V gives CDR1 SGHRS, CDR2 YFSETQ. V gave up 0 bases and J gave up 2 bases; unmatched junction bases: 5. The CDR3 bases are TGCGCCAGCAGCTTGGCAGGGGGTTTCGCCTACGAGCAGTACTTC. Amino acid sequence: CASSLAGGFAYEQYF. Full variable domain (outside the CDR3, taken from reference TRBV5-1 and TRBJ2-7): KAGVTQTPRYLIKTRGQQVTLSCSPISGHRSVSWYQQTPGQGLQFLFEYFSETQRNKGNFPGRFSGRQFSNSRSEMNVSTLELGDSALYLCASSLAGGFAYEQYFGPGTRLTVT.

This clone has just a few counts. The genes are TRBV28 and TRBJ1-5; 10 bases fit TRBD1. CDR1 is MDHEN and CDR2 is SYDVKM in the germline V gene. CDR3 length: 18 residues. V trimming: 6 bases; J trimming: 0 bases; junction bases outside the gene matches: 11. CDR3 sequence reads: CASSPSGTGAFSNQPQHF. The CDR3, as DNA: TGTGCCAGCAGCCCATCCGGGACAGGGGCCTTTAGCAATCAGCCCCAGCATTTT.

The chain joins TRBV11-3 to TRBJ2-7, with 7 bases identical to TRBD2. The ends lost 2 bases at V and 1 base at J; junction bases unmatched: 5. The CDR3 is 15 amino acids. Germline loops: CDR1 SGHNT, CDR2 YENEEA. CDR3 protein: CASSLSGATSYEQYF. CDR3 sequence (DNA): TGTGCCAGCAGCTTAAGCGGGGCGACGTCCTACGAGCAGTACTTC. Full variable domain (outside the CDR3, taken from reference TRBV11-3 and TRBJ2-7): EAGVVQSPRYKIIEKKQPVAFWCNPISGHNTLYWYLQNLGQGPELLIRYENEEAVDDSQLPKDRFSAERLKGVDSTLKIQPAELGDSAVYLCASSLSGATSYEQYFGPGTRLTVT.

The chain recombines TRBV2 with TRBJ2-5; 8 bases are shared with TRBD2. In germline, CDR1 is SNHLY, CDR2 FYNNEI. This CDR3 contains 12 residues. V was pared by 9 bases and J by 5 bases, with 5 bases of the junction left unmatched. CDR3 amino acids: CASGAGAETQYF. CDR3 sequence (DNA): TGTGCCAGTGGAGCGGGAGCGGAGACCCAGTACTTC. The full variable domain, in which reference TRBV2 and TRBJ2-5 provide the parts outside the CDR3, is EPEVTQTPSHQVTQMGQEVILRCVPISNHLYFYWYRQILGQKVEFLVSFYNNEISEKSEIFDDQFSVERPDGSNFTLKIRSTKLEDSAMYFCASGAGAETQYFGPGTRLLVL.

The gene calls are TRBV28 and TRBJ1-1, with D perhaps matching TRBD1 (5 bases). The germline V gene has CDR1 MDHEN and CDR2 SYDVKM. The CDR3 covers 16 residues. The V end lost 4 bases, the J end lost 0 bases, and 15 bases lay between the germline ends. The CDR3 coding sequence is TGTGCCAGCAGTTGGAGGGGCAAGACAGTGAACACTGAAGCTTTCTTT. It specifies CASSWRGKTVNTEAFF.

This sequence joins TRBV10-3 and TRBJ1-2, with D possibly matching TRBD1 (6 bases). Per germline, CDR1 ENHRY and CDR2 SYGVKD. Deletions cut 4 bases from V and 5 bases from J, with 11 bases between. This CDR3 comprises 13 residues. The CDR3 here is CAISARTAYGYTF. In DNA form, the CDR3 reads TGTGCCATCAGTGCCCGGACAGCTTATGGCTACACCTTC.

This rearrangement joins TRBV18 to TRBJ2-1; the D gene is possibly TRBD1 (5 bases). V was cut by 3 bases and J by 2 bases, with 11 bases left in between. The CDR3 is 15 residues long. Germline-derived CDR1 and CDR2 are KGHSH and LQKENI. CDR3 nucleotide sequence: TGTGCCAGCTCACCCGCCCACAGGACCTACAATGAGCAGTTCTTC. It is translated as CASSPAHRTYNEQFF.

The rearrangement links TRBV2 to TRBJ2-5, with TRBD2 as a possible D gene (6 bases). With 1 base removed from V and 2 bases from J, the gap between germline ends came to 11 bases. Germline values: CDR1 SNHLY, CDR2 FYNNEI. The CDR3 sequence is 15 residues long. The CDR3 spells CASSEDGGTQETQYF. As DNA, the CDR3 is TGTGCCAGCAGTGAAGACGGAGGGACTCAAGAGACCCAGTACTTC. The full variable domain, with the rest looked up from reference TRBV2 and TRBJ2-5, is EPEVTQTPSHQVTQMGQEVILRCVPISNHLYFYWYRQILGQKVEFLVSFYNNEISEKSEIFDDQFSVERPDGSNFTLKIRSTKLEDSAMYFCASSEDGGTQETQYFGPGTRLLVL.

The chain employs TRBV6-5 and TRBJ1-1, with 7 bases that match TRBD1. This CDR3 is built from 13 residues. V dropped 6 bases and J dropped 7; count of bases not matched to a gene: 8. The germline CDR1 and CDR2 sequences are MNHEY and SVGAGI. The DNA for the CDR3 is TGTGCCAGCAGATCTGGGACAGCGCATGAAGCTTTCTTT. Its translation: CASRSGTAHEAFF.

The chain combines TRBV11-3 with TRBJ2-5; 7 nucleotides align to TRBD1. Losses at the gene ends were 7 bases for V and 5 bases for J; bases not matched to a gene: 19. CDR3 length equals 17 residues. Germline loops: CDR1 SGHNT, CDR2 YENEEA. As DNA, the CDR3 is TGTGCCAGCACCGAGGGGGCTGTCCAGGGCCTAGGGGAGACCCAGTACTTC. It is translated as CASTEGAVQGLGETQYF.

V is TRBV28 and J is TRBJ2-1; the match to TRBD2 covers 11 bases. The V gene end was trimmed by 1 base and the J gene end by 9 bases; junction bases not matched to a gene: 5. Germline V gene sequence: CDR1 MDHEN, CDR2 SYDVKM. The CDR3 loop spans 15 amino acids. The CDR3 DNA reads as TGTGCCAGCAGTTTATTAGCGGGAGGGCCAATTGAGCAGTTCTTC. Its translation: CASSLLAGGPIEQFF.

The CDR3 nucleotides are TGTGCCAGCAGTTTAACAAAATCCGAGCAGTACTTC. It codes for CASSLTKSEQYF. This chain joins TRBV12-3 or TRBV12-4 and TRBJ2-7; D not resolved. Trimming took off 2 bases at V and 6 bases at J, with 8 bases between the two ends. CDR3 size: 12 residues.

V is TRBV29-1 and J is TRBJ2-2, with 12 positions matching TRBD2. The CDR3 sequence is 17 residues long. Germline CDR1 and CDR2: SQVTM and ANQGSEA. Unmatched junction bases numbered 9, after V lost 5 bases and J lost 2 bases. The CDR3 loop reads CSVRPTSGRRNTGELFF. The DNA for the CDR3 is TGCAGCGTTCGCCCGACTAGCGGGAGACGTAACACCGGGGAGCTGTTTTTT.

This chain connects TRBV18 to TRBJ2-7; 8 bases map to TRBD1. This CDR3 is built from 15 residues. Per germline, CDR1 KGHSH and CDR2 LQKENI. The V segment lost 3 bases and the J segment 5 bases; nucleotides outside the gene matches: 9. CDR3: CASSPGTGRYHEQYF. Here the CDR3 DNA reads TGTGCCAGCTCACCCGGGACAGGCCGATATCACGAGCAGTACTTC.

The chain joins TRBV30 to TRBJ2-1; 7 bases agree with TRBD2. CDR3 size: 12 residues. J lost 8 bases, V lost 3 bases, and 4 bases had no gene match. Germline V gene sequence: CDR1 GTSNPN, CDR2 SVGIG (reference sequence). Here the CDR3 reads CAWRPTSDEQFF. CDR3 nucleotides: TGTGCCTGGAGACCTACTAGCGATGAGCAGTTCTTC. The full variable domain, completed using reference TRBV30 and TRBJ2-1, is SQTIHQWPATLVQPVGSPLSLECTVEGTSNPNLYWYRQAAGRGLQLLFYSVGIGQISSEVPQNLSASRPQDRQFILSSKKLLLSDSGFYLCAWRPTSDEQFFGPGTRLTVL.

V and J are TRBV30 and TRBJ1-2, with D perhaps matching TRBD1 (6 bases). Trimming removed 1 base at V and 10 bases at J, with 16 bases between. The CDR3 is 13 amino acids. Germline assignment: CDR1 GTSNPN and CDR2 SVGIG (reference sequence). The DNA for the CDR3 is TGTGCCTGGAGTGCAGCACTGGGACACCCCTACACCTTC. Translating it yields CAWSAALGHPYTF.

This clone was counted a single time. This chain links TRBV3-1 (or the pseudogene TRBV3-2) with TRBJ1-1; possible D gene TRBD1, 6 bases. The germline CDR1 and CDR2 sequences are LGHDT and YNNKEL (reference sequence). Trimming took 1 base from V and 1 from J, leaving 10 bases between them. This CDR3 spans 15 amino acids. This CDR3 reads CASSQVPQGNTEAFF. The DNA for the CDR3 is TGTGCCAGCAGCCAAGTGCCACAGGGGAACACTGAAGCTTTCTTT.

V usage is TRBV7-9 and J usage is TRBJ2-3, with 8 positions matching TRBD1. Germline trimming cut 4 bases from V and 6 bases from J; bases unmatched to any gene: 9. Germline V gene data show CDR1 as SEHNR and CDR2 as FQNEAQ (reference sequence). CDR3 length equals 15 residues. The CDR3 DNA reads TGTGCCAGCAGCTCAAACGGACAGGGTAGGGATACGCAGTATTTT. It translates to CASSSNGQGRDTQYF.

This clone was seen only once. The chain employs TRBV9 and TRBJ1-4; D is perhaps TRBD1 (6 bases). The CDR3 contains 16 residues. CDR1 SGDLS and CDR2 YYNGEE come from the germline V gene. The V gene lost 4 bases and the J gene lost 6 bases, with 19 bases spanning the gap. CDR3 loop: CASSFGDTPRDEKLFF. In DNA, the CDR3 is TGTGCCAGCAGCTTTGGGGACACTCCGAGGGATGAAAAACTGTTTTTT.

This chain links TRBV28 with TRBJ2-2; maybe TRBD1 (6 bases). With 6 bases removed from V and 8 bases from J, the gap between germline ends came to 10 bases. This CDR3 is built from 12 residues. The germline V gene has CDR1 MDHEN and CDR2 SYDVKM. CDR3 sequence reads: CASRAGAGELFF. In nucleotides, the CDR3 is TGTGCCAGCAGAGCAGGGGCAGGGGAGCTGTTTTTT.

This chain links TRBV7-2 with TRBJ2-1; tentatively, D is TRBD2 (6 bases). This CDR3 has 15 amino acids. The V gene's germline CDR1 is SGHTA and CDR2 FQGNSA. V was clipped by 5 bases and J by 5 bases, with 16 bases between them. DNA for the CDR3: TGTGCCAGCAGCATAAGTAGCGGAGCCCACAATGAGCAGTTCTTC. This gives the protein CASSISSGAHNEQFF.

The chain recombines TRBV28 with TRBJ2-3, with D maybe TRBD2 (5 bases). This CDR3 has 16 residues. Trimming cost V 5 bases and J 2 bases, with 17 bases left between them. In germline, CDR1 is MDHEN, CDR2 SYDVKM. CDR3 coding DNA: TGTGCCAGCAGTCAACCTACCGGGAAGTCCACAGATACGCAGTATTTT. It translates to CASSQPTGKSTDTQYF.

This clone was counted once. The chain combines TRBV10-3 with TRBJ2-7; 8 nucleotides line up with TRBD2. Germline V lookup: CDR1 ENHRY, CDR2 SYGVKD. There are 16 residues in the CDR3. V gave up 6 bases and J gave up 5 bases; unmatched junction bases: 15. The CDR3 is CAISNTWTSREHEQYF. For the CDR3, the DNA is TGTGCCATCAGCAATACTTGGACTAGCAGAGAGCACGAGCAGTACTTC.

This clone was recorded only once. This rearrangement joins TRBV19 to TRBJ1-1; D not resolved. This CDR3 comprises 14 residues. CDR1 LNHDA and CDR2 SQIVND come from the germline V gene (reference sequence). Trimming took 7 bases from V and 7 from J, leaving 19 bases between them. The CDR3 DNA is TGTGCCAGTAACCTCTCTGGGCGAGTGTTTGAAGCTTTCTTT. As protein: CASNLSGRVFEAFF.

CDR3 DNA sequence: TGCGCCAGCAGCTCAGAGGGAGTACGTGAGCAGTTCTTC. This translates into CASSSEGVREQFF. The chain uses TRBV5-1 and TRBJ2-1, with D possibly being TRBD2 (5 bases). CDR1 and CDR2 (germline): SGHRS, YFSETQ. The V end lost 3 bases, the J end lost 9 bases, and 13 bases lay between the germline ends. The CDR3 contains 13 residues.

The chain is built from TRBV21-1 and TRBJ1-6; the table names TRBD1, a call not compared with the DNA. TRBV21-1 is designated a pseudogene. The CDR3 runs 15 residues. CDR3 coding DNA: TGTGCCAGCAGTCGCGCAGGCTGCGATGGTTCACCCCTCCACTTT. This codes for CASSRAGCDGSPLHF.